This record looks at one T cell receptor beta chain sequence and its context. A junction boundary mismatches the germline segment, possibly from a read error. The data stem from a study of T-cell reconstitution after alpha-beta-depleted transplantation in children. This sample's TCRbeta library carried unique molecular identifier barcodes. TCRdb used MiXCR to reprocess the PCR reads, holding one entry per CDR3 protein. The data contain hundreds of thousands of distinct CDR3 sequences, around 16% of them singletons. Per germline, CDR1 SEHNR and CDR2 FQNEAQ (reference sequence). This CDR3 has 14 residues.

V usage is TRBV7-9 and J usage is TRBJ2-7; D gene uncertain. This TCR came from a human donor who donated a stem cell graft to a child with acute lymphoblastic leukemia. The specimen comprised PBMCs from the stem cell graft donor, sampled from the stem cell graft. The DNA for the CDR3 is TGTGCCGGCAGCTTAGCCTCAGTCCCCTACGAGCAGTACTTC. This sequence encodes CAGSLASVPYEQYF.